What follows are 6 T cell receptor beta chains derived from one specimen sequenced in a study of blood T cell repertoires in COVID-19. Sequencing used immunoSEQ multiplex PCR; TCRdb keeps in-frame clones, though not all of them. The sample records over 100,000 clones, 70% to 85% being singletons. The sequenced sample was peripheral blood. The receptors here all came from a woman in her 70s with acute or convalescent COVID-19.

This clone was seen a handful of times. The V and J genes are TRBV4-3 and TRBJ1-1; a weak D match, TRBD1 (5 bases). Trimming removed 1 base from V and 0 bases from J, with 9 bases in between. The V gene's germline CDR1 is LGHNA and CDR2 YSLEER. The CDR3 loop spans 15 amino acids. CDR3 residues: CASSQVGGVNTEAFF. Here the CDR3 DNA reads TGCGCCAGCAGCCAAGTCGGGGGGGTGAACACTGAAGCTTTCTTT.

The rearrangement uses TRBV7-4 and TRBJ2-7; D gene ambiguous. Trimming shortened V by 4 bases and J by 3 bases, and 4 bases separated the two germline ends. This CDR3 comprises 11 residues. The germline CDR1 and CDR2 sequences are SGHVT and SQSDAQ. The CDR3 protein is CASSSIYEQYF. The CDR3 DNA reads TGTGCCAGCAGCTCAATCTACGAGCAGTACTTC.

The chain carries TRBV10-3 and TRBJ1-1, with a tentative D call TRBD1 (5 bases). V dropped 4 bases and J dropped 5 bases, with 11 bases sitting between them. Germline assignment: CDR1 ENHRY and CDR2 SYGVKD. This CDR3 is 13 amino acids long. CDR3 DNA sequence: TGTGCCATCAGTGTCGCCCGACAGACTGAAGCTTTCTTT. Its translation: CAISVARQTEAFF.

V and J are TRBV12-3 or TRBV12-4 and TRBJ1-2; D is possibly TRBD1 (5 bases). The CDR3 consists of 12 residues. Trimming took off 2 bases at V and 8 bases at J, with 9 bases between the two ends. The CDR3 here is CASSLQGYGYTF. DNA for the CDR3: TGTGCCAGCAGTTTACAGGGTTACGGCTACACCTTC.

V and J are TRBV6-6 and TRBJ1-1, with TRBD1 matching 8 bases. V lost 11 bases and J lost 1; bases outside the gene matches: 6. This CDR3 has 13 amino acids. The germline CDR1 and CDR2 sequences are MNHNY and SVGAGI (reference sequence). This chain's CDR3 is CAAQGTGNTEAFF. For the CDR3, the DNA is TGTGCCGCCCAAGGGACAGGGAACACTGAAGCTTTCTTT.

The chain carries TRBV7-9 and TRBJ1-1; D not certain. The CDR3 has 17 amino acids. Germline V gene data show CDR1 as SEHNR and CDR2 as FQNEAQ (reference sequence). Trimming shortened V by 6 bases and J by 0 bases, and 20 bases separated the two germline ends. CDR3 region: CASRTSGGSNLNTEAFF. In DNA, the CDR3 is TGTGCCAGCAGGACGAGTGGAGGATCGAACCTGAACACTGAAGCTTTCTTT.